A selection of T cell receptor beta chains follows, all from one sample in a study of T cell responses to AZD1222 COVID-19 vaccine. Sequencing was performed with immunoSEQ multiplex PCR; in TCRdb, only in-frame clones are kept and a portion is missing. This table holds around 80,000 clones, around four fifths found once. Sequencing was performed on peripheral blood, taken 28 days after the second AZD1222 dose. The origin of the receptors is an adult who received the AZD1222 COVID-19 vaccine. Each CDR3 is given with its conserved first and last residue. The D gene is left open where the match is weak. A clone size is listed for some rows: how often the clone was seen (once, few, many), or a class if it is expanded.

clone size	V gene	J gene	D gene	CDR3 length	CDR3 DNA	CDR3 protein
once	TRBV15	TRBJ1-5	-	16	TGTGCCACCAGCGGAGAAGGGGGGTATAGCAATCAGCCCCAGCATTTT	CATSGEGGYSNQPQHF
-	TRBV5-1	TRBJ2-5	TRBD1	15	TGCGCCAGCAGATTGCCACAGGGGGCTAGGGAGACCCAGTACTTC	CASRLPQGARETQYF
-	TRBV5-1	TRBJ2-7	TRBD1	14	TGCGCCAGCAGCTTGGGACAGGGGGGTCGCGAGCAGTACTTC	CASSLGQGGREQYF
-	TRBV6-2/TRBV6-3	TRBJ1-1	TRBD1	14	TGTGCCAGCAGTTCCACAACAGGGGAAACTGAAGCTTTCTTT	CASSSTTGETEAFF
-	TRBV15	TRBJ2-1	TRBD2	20	TGTGCCACCAGCAGAGATCTGTTCGGGGGAGGGCCCTCTGTTAGGAATGAGCAGTTCTTC	CATSRDLFGGGPSVRNEQFF
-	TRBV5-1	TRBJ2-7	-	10	TGCGCCCCCGGTGTTGGATCTCAGTACTTC	CAPGVGSQYF
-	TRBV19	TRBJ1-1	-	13	TGTGCCAGTTCCCTCCCCCTAAACACTGAAGCTTTCTTT	CASSLPLNTEAFF
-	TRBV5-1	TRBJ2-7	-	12	TGCGCCAGCAGGGCGGAGGGGAACGAGCAGTACTTC	CASRAEGNEQYF
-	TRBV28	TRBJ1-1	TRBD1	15	TGTGCCAGCAGTTTAGGGACAGGGTTTAACACTGAAGCTTTCTTT	CASSLGTGFNTEAFF
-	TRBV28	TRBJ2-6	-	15	TGTGCCAGCAGTCGACAAGGATCTGGGGCCAACGTCCTGACTTTC	CASSRQGSGANVLTF
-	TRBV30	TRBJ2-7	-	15	TGTGCCTGGAGTGTACTCACAGAGGGGTTGGACGAGCAGTACTTC	CAWSVLTEGLDEQYF
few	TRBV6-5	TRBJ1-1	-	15	TGTGCCAGCAGTTACTCTGGCCAGGGTAGCACTGAAGCTTTCTTT	CASSYSGQGSTEAFF
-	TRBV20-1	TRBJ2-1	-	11	TGCAGTGCTAGTCCCGTGCAGGAGCAGTTCTTC	CSASPVQEQFF
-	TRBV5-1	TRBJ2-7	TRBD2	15	TGCGCCAGCAGCTTGGCGGGGGGGATACCTTACGAGCAGTACTTC	CASSLAGGIPYEQYF
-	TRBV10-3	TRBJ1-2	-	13	TGTGCCATCACTGTCATGGGGGACTATGGCTACACCTTC	CAITVMGDYGYTF
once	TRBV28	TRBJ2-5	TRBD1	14	TGTGCCAGCGGCCGACAGGGGGCATGGGAGACCCAGTACTTC	CASGRQGAWETQYF
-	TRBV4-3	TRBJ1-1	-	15	TGCGCCAGCAGCCAAGATGCGGGACAAAACACTGAAGCTTTCTTT	CASSQDAGQNTEAFF
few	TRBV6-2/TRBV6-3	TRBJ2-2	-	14	TGTGCCAGCAGTTACTCGACTTATCCCGGGGAGCTGTTTTTT	CASSYSTYPGELFF
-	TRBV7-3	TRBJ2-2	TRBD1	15	TGTGCCAGCAGCCCGGGACAGTCGAACACCGGGGAGCTGTTTTTT	CASSPGQSNTGELFF
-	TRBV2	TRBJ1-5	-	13	TGTGCCGGAAGACCGGGTGGGAATCAGCCCCAGCATTTT	CAGRPGGNQPQHF